The 8 T cell receptor beta chains below come from one sample, sequenced in a study of glioma-infiltrating T cells. Amplification of TCR alpha and beta CDR3 regions from RNA used iRepertoire nested multiplex PCR. Each CDR3 protein gets one entry after TCRdb re-called the multiplex PCR reads with MiXCR. The sample shows some 150,000 distinct CDR3 sequences, about two fifths of them seen only once. The sequencing sample was made of glioma tissue, nonneoplastic brain tissue, or PBMCs (not recorded which). These receptors were collected from a human donor with low-grade glioma or glioblastoma, undergoing nonglioma brain surgery, or in good health (not recorded which).

The V call is TRBV20-1, the J call TRBJ2-7; D call uncertain. Germline CDR1 DFQATT, CDR2 SNEGSKA (reference sequence). V was cut by 2 bases and J by 6 bases, with 11 bases left in between. The CDR3 has 12 residues. Here the CDR3 reads CSARQDGIEQYF. The CDR3 DNA is TGCAGTGCTAGACAGGATGGCATCGAGCAGTACTTC.

V usage is TRBV4-1 and J usage is TRBJ2-3, with 7 bases lining up with TRBD1. J gave up 2 bases and V 4 bases, and 3 bases lay outside the gene matches. The CDR3 runs to 14 residues. The germline gives CDR1 MGHRA, CDR2 YSYEKL. The CDR3 sequence is CASSPGQITDTQYF. The CDR3 region has the DNA TGCGCCAGCAGCCCGGGACAGATCACAGATACGCAGTATTTT.

This clonotype has just a few counts. This sequence joins TRBV6-6 and TRBJ2-7, with 7 bases identical to TRBD2. Looked up from germline, CDR1 is MNHNY and CDR2 is SVGAGI (reference sequence). This CDR3 has 14 residues. The ends lost 0 bases at V and 5 bases at J; junction bases unmatched: 4. Written as DNA, the CDR3 is TGTGCCAGCAGTTACTCGGGAGGGCGGGACGAGCAGTACTTC. This gives the protein CASSYSGGRDEQYF.

The rearrangement uses TRBV10-3 and TRBJ1-1; possibly TRBD1 for D (5 bases). Germline V gene sequence: CDR1 ENHRY, CDR2 SYGVKD. V lost 9 bases and J 4 bases, leaving 9 bases between the germline ends. This CDR3 is built from 11 residues. CDR3: CAIQGGTEAFF. For the CDR3, the DNA is TGTGCCATTCAGGGAGGCACTGAAGCTTTCTTT.

The chain links TRBV27 to TRBJ1-2; D gene uncertain. The length of the CDR3 is 13 residues. Germline values: CDR1 MNHEY, CDR2 SMNVEV (reference sequence). V was shortened by 2 bases and J by 1 base, with 5 bases between the two germline ends. For the CDR3, the DNA is TGTGCCAGCAGTTTAAACAGTAACTATGGCTACACCTTC. Its protein product is CASSLNSNYGYTF.

This clonotype has only one observation. The chain couples TRBV6-5 to TRBJ2-1, with D uncertain. The germline CDR1 and CDR2 sequences are MNHEY and SVGAGI. The CDR3 has 13 amino acids. V lost 6 bases and J 6 bases, leaving 12 bases between the germline ends. CDR3 sequence (DNA): TGTGCCAGCAGACCCGGGCCGCCCAATGAGCAGTTCTTC. Translating it yields CASRPGPPNEQFF.

This clonotype was found a few times. CDR3 in DNA: TGCAGTGCTAGTATAATTGCAGCAGGAAAGAACACTGAAGCTTTCTTT. It yields the protein CSASIIAAGKNTEAFF. V gene TRBV20-1 combines with J gene TRBJ1-1, with D hard to call. The V and J ends lost 3 bases and 1 base respectively, with 18 bases between them. This CDR3 is 16 amino acids long. Germline V gives CDR1 DFQATT, CDR2 SNEGSKA (reference sequence).

This clonotype was detected ten times or more. The chain recombines TRBV4-1 with TRBJ1-6, with D possibly matching TRBD1 (5 bases). This CDR3 spans 13 amino acids. V lost 4 bases, J lost 6 bases, and 7 bases lay in between. Germline-derived CDR1 and CDR2 are MGHRA and YSYEKL. CDR3 nucleotides: TGCGCCAGCAGCCGAGACAGTAATTCACCCCTCCACTTT. This codes for CASSRDSNSPLHF.